In this sample, the clone carrying this T cell receptor beta chain turned up many times. According to the study, genomic DNA was the template for TCR beta VDJ and CDR3 profiling. TCRdb independently ran MiXCR on the reads; one entry per CDR3 protein. The sample has some 280,000 distinct CDR3 sequences; 45% to 70% are singletons. The sample originates from a study of CD8+CD57+ T cells in acquired aplastic anemia. Study summary: The study obtained an average of roughly 3 ug of DNA from sorted CD4+ and CD8+ cells.

Germline CDR1 and CDR2: SNHLY and FYNNEI. This CDR3 is 13 amino acids long. The V end lost 7 bases, the J end lost 1 base, and 10 bases lay between the germline ends. The chain is built from TRBV2 and TRBJ1-1; D gene uncertain. This sequence was found in a human donor with severe aplastic anemia or a healthy control (not recorded which). The sequencing input was sorted CD4+, CD8+, or CD8+CD57+ T cells (not recorded which) from PBMCs. The CDR3, as DNA: TGTGCCAGCACAGCGGAGGGGAACACTGAAGCTTTCTTT. Amino acids: CASTAEGNTEAFF.